The 27 T cell receptor beta chains below come from one sample, sequenced in a study of blood T cell repertoires in COVID-19. Some clones are missing from TCRdb's copy, which holds only in-frame ones; the method was immunoSEQ multiplex PCR. The repertoire includes roughly 200,000 clones, around 86% of them detected once, and about 6.7% sits in the top ten. Sequenced material: peripheral blood. The receptors here all came from a man between 40 and 49 years old with acute or convalescent COVID-19.

This chain links TRBV24-1 with TRBJ2-3; 10 positions match TRBD1. The CDR3 has 15 residues. In germline, CDR1 is KGHDR, CDR2 SFDVKD. V lost 5 bases, J lost 5 bases, and 6 bases stayed unmatched. CDR3 protein: CATSAAGTGEDTQYF. The CDR3 DNA sequence: TGTGCCACCAGTGCCGCCGGGACAGGGGAAGATACGCAGTATTTT.

This clone was recorded a few times. The chain links TRBV28 to TRBJ2-7; no definite D call. The CDR3 has 12 amino acids. Germline CDR1 and CDR2: MDHEN and SYDVKM. Trimming removed 6 bases from V and 3 bases from J, with 9 bases in between. The chain's CDR3 is CASSSLRYEQYF. The CDR3 coding sequence is TGTGCCAGCAGCTCCCTACGCTACGAGCAGTACTTC.

This chain connects TRBV3-1 (or the pseudogene TRBV3-2) to TRBJ1-2, with D possibly matching TRBD1 (5 bases). The germline gives CDR1 LGHDT, CDR2 YNNKEL (reference sequence). This CDR3 is 14 amino acids long. Trimming removed 2 bases at V and 4 bases at J, with 11 bases between. The chain's CDR3 is CASSQTPTGYGYTF. CDR3 DNA: TGTGCCAGCAGCCAAACCCCCACAGGCTATGGCTACACCTTC.

This sequence joins TRBV28 and TRBJ2-3; D is possibly TRBD1 (5 bases). Looked up from germline, CDR1 is MDHEN and CDR2 is SYDVKM. V was cut by 6 bases and J by 3 bases, with 28 bases left in between. The CDR3 contains 19 residues. CDR3: CASSHRGTYLGERTDTQYF. The CDR3 DNA reads as TGTGCCAGCAGCCATAGGGGCACATACTTAGGGGAAAGGACAGATACGCAGTATTTT.

The chain couples TRBV9 to TRBJ1-1; tentatively, D is TRBD1 (5 bases). V was shortened by 4 bases and J by 1 base, with 14 bases between the two germline ends. Germline values: CDR1 SGDLS, CDR2 YYNGEE. The CDR3 length is 15 residues. The CDR3 nucleotides are TGTGCCAGCAGCCCGACCAGGGATTCGAACACTGAAGCTTTCTTT. Residues: CASSPTRDSNTEAFF.

The count of this clone is one. The rearrangement uses TRBV24-1 and TRBJ2-3, with 14 bases fitting TRBD2. Germline V lookup: CDR1 KGHDR, CDR2 SFDVKD. This CDR3 region has 20 residues. V lost 4 bases and J lost 0; bases outside the gene matches: 11. CDR3 amino acids: CATSDLPGLAGGTSTDTQYF. CDR3 nucleotide sequence: TGTGCCACCAGTGACCTCCCTGGACTAGCGGGGGGCACTAGCACAGATACGCAGTATTTT.

Here the CDR3 reads CASSLGARETQYF. The CDR3 nucleotides read TGCGCCAGCAGCTTGGGGGCGCGTGAGACCCAGTACTTC. This chain connects TRBV5-1 to TRBJ2-5; no reliable D call. The CDR3 length is 13 residues. V gave up 0 bases and J gave up 5 bases, with 8 bases separating them. The germline V gene has CDR1 SGHRS and CDR2 YFSETQ.

The chain links TRBV21-1 to TRBJ1-2; the table gives TRBD1 as D, unverified against the DNA. TRBV21-1 is shown as a pseudogene. This CDR3 is built from 14 residues. In nucleotides, the CDR3 is TGTGCCAGCAGCAAAACGGCAGGGTTCTATGGCTACACCTTC. Translated: CASSKTAGFYGYTF.

The gene calls are TRBV6-6 and TRBJ2-1; TRBD1 matches 7 bases. The J segment lost 4 bases and the V segment lost 5 bases, leaving 8 bases of the junction unmatched. The germline V gene has CDR1 MNHNY and CDR2 SVGAGI (reference sequence). This CDR3 is 15 amino acids long. Here the CDR3 DNA reads TGTGCCAGCAGTATAACCGGGACAGCTTACAATGAGCAGTTCTTC. Protein sequence: CASSITGTAYNEQFF.

V gene TRBV5-1 combines with J gene TRBJ2-3, with a weak D call TRBD2 (5 bases). Deletions cut 0 bases from V and 2 bases from J, with 19 bases between. The germline CDR1 and CDR2 sequences are SGHRS and YFSETQ. The CDR3 totals 18 residues. The chain's CDR3 is CASSLATNPRASTDTQYF. The CDR3 DNA reads as TGCGCCAGCAGCTTGGCCACTAACCCGAGGGCCTCCACAGATACGCAGTATTTT.

The J gene is TRBJ1-2, the V gene TRBV5-1; the match to TRBD1 covers 9 bases. From germline, CDR1 is SGHRS and CDR2 YFSETQ. There are 14 residues in the CDR3. Trimming removed 4 bases from V and 3 bases from J; junction bases left unmatched: 4. The CDR3 loop reads CASSTGGADYGYTF. The DNA of the CDR3 is TGCGCCAGCAGCACAGGGGGCGCCGACTATGGCTACACCTTC.

The rearrangement uses TRBV5-1 and TRBJ1-2; 7 nucleotides agree with TRBD1. CDR1 is SGHRS, CDR2 YFSETQ, per germline. The junction had 9 bases not matched to a gene; V was cut back by 4 bases and J by 0 bases. The length of the CDR3 is 16 residues. CDR3 region: CASSPTPTGTNYGYTF. DNA for the CDR3: TGCGCCAGCAGCCCCACCCCGACAGGGACTAACTATGGCTACACCTTC.

As DNA, the CDR3 is TGTGCCAGCAGTGACTCTAGCGGGGGGGCTAGCACAGATACGCAGTATTTT. Its translation: CASSDSSGGASTDTQYF. This sequence joins TRBV6-4 and TRBJ2-3; 11 nucleotides line up with TRBD2. Germline V gene sequence: CDR1 MRHNA, CDR2 SNTAGT. V trimming: 0 bases; J trimming: 0 bases; junction bases outside the gene matches: 2. The CDR3 runs 17 residues.

This clone was seen a handful of times. V gene TRBV7-2 combines with J gene TRBJ1-6; no definite D call. V lost 2 bases, J lost 6 bases, and 8 bases lay in between. The CDR3 is made up of 14 amino acids. Germline values: CDR1 SGHTA, CDR2 FQGNSA. CDR3 DNA sequence: TGTGCCAGCAGCTTACAACATATTAATTCACCCCTCCACTTT. Encoded protein: CASSLQHINSPLHF.

This chain connects TRBV7-9 to TRBJ1-6, with D hard to call. This CDR3 contains 13 residues. Germline-derived CDR1 and CDR2 are SEHNR and FQNEAQ (reference sequence). Trimming shortened V by 5 bases and J by 10 bases, and 12 bases separated the two germline ends. The CDR3 nucleotides are TGTGCCAGCAGCCCAGCGGTGGGATCACCCCTCCACTTT. It specifies CASSPAVGSPLHF. Complete variable domain (other parts from reference TRBV7-9 and TRBJ1-6): DTGVSQNPRHKITKRGQNVTFRCDPISEHNRLYWYRQTLGQGPEFLTYFQNEAQLEKSRLLSDRFSAERPKGSFSTLEIQRTEQGDSAMYLCASSPAVGSPLHFGNGTRLTVT.

This chain links TRBV5-8 with TRBJ2-7, with a tentative D call TRBD2 (5 bases). Between the trimmed V and J ends, which lost 4 bases and 6 bases, there was a span of 14 bases. The length of the CDR3 is 13 residues. Germline CDR1 and CDR2: SGHTS and YDEGEE. DNA of the CDR3: TGTGCCAGCAGCGGCGGGCCGCCTAGCGAGCAGTACTTC. This gives the protein CASSGGPPSEQYF.

In this sample, this clone turned up once. At one end, the junction sequence differs from germline, possibly due to a read error. V is TRBV7-7 and J is TRBJ2-1, with 7 bases fitting TRBD1. There are 13 residues in the CDR3. The V gene's germline CDR1 is SSHAT and CDR2 FNYEAQ (reference sequence). The CDR3 DNA sequence: TGTGCTAGCAGCGACAGGGAAAACAATGAGCAGTTCTTC. This gives the protein CASSDRENNEQFF.

V is TRBV7-6 and J is TRBJ1-5; possibly TRBD1 for D (5 bases). This CDR3 is built from 15 residues. With 5 bases removed from V and 1 base from J, the gap between germline ends came to 12 bases. Germline V lookup: CDR1 SGHVS, CDR2 FNYEAQ. The CDR3 DNA is TGTGCCAGCAGCCAAAGGACAAGAAGCAATCAGCCCCAGCATTTT. Translating it yields CASSQRTRSNQPQHF.

The CDR3 protein is CASRPEVGNTEAFF. In DNA, the CDR3 is TGTGCCAGCAGACCCGAGGTCGGGAACACTGAAGCTTTCTTT. J is TRBJ1-1 and V is TRBV27, with D unclear. Trimming cost V 6 bases and J 1 base, with 12 bases left between them. Germline CDR1 and CDR2: MNHEY and SMNVEV (reference sequence). This CDR3 is built from 14 residues.

The V and J genes are TRBV28 and TRBJ1-5, with D unresolved. CDR1 MDHEN and CDR2 SYDVKM come from the germline V gene. The CDR3 loop spans 15 amino acids. The V and J ends lost 3 bases and 3 bases respectively, with 12 bases between them. The CDR3 DNA is TGTGCCAGCAGTTTCAGCGGAGGGTTCAATCAGCCCCAGCATTTT. As protein: CASSFSGGFNQPQHF.

This sequence joins TRBV3-1 (or the pseudogene TRBV3-2) and TRBJ1-2; D might be TRBD1 (5 bases). Trimming took 0 bases from V and 4 from J, leaving 9 bases between them. Per the germline V gene, CDR1 is LGHDT and CDR2 is YNNKEL (reference sequence). The length of the CDR3 is 14 residues. The CDR3 sequence is CASSQDRESYGYTF. For the CDR3, the DNA is TGTGCCAGCAGCCAAGACAGGGAAAGCTATGGCTACACCTTC.

The chain employs TRBV24-1 and TRBJ1-2; perhaps TRBD1 as D (5 bases). CDR3 length: 13 residues. V dropped 5 bases and J dropped 8 bases, with 14 bases sitting between them. Germline-derived CDR1 and CDR2 are KGHDR and SFDVKD. The CDR3 protein is CATSGGEALGYTF. As DNA, the CDR3 is TGTGCCACCAGTGGGGGCGAGGCCCTGGGCTACACCTTC.

The gene calls are TRBV6-5 and TRBJ1-2; TRBD1 aligns across 11 bases. Trimming at V came to 4 bases and at J to 6 bases, leaving 10 bases not matched to a gene. The CDR3 contains 16 residues. Germline CDR1 and CDR2: MNHEY and SVGAGI. CDR3 loop: CASSWTGGGLSNGYTF. For the CDR3, the DNA is TGTGCCAGCAGTTGGACAGGGGGCGGTTTGTCGAATGGCTACACCTTC.

A word on this clone: This sample also contains other DNA sequences that code for the same CDR3. The CDR3 DNA reads as TGTGCCATCAGTGAGACAAGCTCCTACAATGAGCAGTTCTTC. Amino acids: CAISETSSYNEQFF. The rearrangement uses TRBV10-3 and TRBJ2-1; D gene unclear. The CDR3 length is 14 residues. Germline CDR1 is ENHRY and CDR2 is SYGVKD. The V end was cut by 2 bases, the J end by 0 bases, with 5 bases between.

The chain couples TRBV11-2 to TRBJ2-2; 7 bases fit TRBD2. Losses at the gene ends were 0 bases for V and 0 bases for J; bases not matched to a gene: 7. From germline, CDR1 is SGHAT and CDR2 FQNNGV. The CDR3 has 18 amino acids. CDR3 in DNA: TGTGCCAGCAGCTTAGATCCTAGCGGCTTTGCGAACACCGGGGAGCTGTTTTTT. This translates into CASSLDPSGFANTGELFF. Full variable domain (missing parts from reference TRBV11-2 and TRBJ2-2): EAGVAQSPRYKIIEKRQSVAFWCNPISGHATLYWYQQILGQGPKLLIQFQNNGVVDDSQLPKDRFSAERLKGVDSTLKIQPAKLEDSAVYLCASSLDPSGFANTGELFFGEGSRLTVL.

The chain couples TRBV19 to TRBJ1-6; no reliable D call. The CDR3 contains 17 residues. Trimming took off 3 bases at V and 0 bases at J, with 12 bases between the two ends. Per the germline V gene, CDR1 is LNHDA and CDR2 is SQIVND (reference sequence). In DNA, the CDR3 is TGTGCCAGTAGTATCGGAGACCGTAGCTCCTATAATTCACCCCTCCACTTT. This sequence encodes CASSIGDRSSYNSPLHF.

The J gene is TRBJ2-7, the V gene TRBV19; D gene uncertain. V dropped 1 base and J dropped 1 base, with 8 bases sitting between them. Germline-derived CDR1 and CDR2 are LNHDA and SQIVND (reference sequence). The CDR3 runs 14 residues. In DNA, the CDR3 is TGTGCCAGTAGTATAGCAGGCAGTTCCTACGAGCAGTACTTC. Translated: CASSIAGSSYEQYF.